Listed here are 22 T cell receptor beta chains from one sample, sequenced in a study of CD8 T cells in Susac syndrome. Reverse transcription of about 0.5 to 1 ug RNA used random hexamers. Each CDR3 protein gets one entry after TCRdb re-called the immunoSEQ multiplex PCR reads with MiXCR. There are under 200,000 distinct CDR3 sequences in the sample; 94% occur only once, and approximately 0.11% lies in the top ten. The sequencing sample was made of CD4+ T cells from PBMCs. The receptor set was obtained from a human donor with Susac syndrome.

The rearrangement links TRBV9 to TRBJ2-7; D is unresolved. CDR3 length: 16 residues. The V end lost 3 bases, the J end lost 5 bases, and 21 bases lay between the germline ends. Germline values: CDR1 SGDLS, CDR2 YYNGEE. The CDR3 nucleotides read TGTGCCAGCAGCGCACGTGGAGAAAGAGATATTAACGAGCAGTACTTC. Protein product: CASSARGERDINEQYF. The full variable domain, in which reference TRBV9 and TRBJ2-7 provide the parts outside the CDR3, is DSGVTQTPKHLITATGQRVTLRCSPRSGDLSVYWYQQSLDQGLQFLIQYYNGEERAKGNILERFSAQQFPDLHSELNLSSLELGDSALYFCASSARGERDINEQYFGPGTRLTVT.

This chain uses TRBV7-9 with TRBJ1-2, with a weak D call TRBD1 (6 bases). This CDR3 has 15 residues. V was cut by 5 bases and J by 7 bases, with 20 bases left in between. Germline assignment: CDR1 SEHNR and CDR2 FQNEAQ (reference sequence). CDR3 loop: CASSRSGTRTLGYTF. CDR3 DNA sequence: TGTGCCAGCAGCCGGTCCGGGACAAGGACCCTTGGCTACACCTTC.

DNA of the CDR3: TGCAGTGCTCCCACCCGACAGGGCGCTTCACCCCTCCACTTT. Its translation: CSAPTRQGASPLHF. The chain carries TRBV20-1 and TRBJ1-6; TRBD1 matches at 7 bases. From germline, CDR1 is DFQATT and CDR2 SNEGSKA (reference sequence). With V trimmed by 5 bases and J by 9 bases, 10 bases remained unmatched. The CDR3 is 14 amino acids.

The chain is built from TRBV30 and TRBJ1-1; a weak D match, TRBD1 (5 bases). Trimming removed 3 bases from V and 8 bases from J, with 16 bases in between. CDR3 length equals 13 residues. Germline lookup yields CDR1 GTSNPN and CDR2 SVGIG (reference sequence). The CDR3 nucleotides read TGTGCCTGGAGGCCGGGACGACGGACAGAAGCTTTCTTT. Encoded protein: CAWRPGRRTEAFF. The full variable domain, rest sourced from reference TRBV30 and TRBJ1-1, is SQTIHQWPATLVQPVGSPLSLECTVEGTSNPNLYWYRQAAGRGLQLLFYSVGIGQISSEVPQNLSASRPQDRQFILSSKKLLLSDSGFYLCAWRPGRRTEAFFGQGTRLTVV.

The CDR3: CASGYGYTF. CDR3 nucleotides: TGTGCCAGTGGGTACGGCTACACCTTC. V and J are TRBV19 and TRBJ1-2; D gene unclear. The germline V and J ends were trimmed by 8 bases and 8 bases, with 6 bases remaining between them. The V gene's germline CDR1 is LNHDA and CDR2 SQIVND (reference sequence). The CDR3 runs 9 residues.

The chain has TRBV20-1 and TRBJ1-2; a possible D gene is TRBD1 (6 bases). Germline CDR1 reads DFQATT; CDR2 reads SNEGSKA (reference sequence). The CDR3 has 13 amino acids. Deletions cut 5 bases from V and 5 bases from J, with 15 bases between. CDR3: CSAFDRPLYGYTF. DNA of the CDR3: TGCAGTGCTTTCGACAGGCCCCTTTATGGCTACACCTTC.

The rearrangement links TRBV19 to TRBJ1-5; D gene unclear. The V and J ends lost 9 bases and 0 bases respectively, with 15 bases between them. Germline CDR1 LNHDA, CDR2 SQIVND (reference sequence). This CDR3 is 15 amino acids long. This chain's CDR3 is CASQTGQTSNQPQHF. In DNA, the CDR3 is TGTGCCAGCCAAACTGGGCAGACTAGCAATCAGCCCCAGCATTTT.

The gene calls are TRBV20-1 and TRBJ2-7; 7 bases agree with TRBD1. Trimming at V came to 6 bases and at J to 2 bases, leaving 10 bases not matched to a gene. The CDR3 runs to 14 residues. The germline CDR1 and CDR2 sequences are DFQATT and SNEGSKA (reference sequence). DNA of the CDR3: TGCAGTGCGCACCGGGACAGAGATACCTACGAGCAGTACTTC. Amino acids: CSAHRDRDTYEQYF.

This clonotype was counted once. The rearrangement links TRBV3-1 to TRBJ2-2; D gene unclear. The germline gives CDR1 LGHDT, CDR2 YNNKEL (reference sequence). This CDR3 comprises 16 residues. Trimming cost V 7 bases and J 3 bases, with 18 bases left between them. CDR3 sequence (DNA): TGTGCCAGCACCGAACGACGGATGAGTGACACCGGGGAGCTGTTTTTT. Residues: CASTERRMSDTGELFF.

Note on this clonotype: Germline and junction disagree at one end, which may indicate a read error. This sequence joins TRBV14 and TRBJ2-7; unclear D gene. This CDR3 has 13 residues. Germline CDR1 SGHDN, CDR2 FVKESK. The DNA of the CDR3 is TGTGCCAGCAGCCAAAGGTCAGTTCGATCTCCGGACTTC. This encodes CASSQRSVRSPDF.

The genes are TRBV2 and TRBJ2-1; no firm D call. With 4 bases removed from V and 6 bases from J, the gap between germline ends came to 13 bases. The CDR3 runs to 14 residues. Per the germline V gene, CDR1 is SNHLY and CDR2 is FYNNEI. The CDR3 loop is CASSGTVFRNEQFF. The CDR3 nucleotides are TGTGCCAGCAGTGGCACGGTCTTCCGCAATGAGCAGTTCTTC.

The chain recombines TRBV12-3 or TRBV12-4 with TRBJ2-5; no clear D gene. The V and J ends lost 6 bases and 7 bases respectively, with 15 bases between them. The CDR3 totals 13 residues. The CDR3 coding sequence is TGTGCCAGCAGCCCTGGACCGGATAGGACCCAGTACTTC. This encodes CASSPGPDRTQYF.

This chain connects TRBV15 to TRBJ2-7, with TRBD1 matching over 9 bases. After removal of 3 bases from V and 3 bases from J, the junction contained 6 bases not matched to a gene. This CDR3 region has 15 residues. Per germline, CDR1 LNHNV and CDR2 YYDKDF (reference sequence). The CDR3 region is CATSSLTGGDYEQYF. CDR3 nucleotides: TGTGCCACCAGCAGCCTCACAGGGGGCGACTACGAGCAGTACTTC.

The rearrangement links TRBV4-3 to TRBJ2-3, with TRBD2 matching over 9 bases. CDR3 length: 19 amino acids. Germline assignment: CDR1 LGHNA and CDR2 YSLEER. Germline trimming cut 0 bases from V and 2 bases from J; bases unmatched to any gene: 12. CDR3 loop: CASSQEGSGGYSITDTQYF. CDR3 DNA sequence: TGCGCCAGCAGCCAAGAAGGTAGCGGGGGCTACTCGATCACAGATACGCAGTATTTT.

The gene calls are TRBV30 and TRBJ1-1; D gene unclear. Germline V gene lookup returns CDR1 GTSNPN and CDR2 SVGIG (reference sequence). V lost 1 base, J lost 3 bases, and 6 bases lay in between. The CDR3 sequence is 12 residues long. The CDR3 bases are TGTGCCTGGAGTGCCTACGACACTGAAGCTTTCTTT. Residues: CAWSAYDTEAFF.

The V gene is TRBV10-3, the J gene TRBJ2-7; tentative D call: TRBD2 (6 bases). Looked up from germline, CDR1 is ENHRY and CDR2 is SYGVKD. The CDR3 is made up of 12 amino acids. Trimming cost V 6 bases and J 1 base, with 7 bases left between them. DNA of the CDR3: TGTGCCATCAGCCGGGAGTCCTACGAGCAGTACTTC. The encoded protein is CAISRESYEQYF.

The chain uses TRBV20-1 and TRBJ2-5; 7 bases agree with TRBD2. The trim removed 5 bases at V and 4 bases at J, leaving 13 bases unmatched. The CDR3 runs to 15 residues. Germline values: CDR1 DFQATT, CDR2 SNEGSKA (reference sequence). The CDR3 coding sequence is TGCAGTGCTGTTGTAGCGGGCCCGACCGGAGAGACCCAGTACTTC. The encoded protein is CSAVVAGPTGETQYF.

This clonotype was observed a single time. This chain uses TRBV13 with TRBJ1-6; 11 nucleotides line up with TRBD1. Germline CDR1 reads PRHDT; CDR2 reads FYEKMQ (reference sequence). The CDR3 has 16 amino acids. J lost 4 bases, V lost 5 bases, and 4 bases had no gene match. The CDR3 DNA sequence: TGTGCCAGCAGCCCGGGACAGGGGGGGTATAATTCACCCCTCCACTTT. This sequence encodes CASSPGQGGYNSPLHF.

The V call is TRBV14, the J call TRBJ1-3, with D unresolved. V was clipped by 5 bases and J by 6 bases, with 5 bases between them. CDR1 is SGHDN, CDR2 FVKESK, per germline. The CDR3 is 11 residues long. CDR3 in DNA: TGTGCCAGCAGCACAACAAACACCATATATTTT. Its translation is CASSTTNTIYF.

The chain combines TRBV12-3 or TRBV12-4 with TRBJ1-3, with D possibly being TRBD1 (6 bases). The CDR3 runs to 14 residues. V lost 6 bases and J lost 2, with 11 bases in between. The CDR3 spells CASSLGAPGNTIYF. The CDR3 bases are TGTGCCAGCAGCCTGGGGGCACCTGGAAACACCATATATTTT.

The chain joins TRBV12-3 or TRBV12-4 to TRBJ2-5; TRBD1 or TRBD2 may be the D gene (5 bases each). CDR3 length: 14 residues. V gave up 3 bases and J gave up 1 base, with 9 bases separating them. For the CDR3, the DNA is TGTGCCAGCAGTTTCGAGGGGATCCAAGAGACCCAGTACTTC. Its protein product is CASSFEGIQETQYF.

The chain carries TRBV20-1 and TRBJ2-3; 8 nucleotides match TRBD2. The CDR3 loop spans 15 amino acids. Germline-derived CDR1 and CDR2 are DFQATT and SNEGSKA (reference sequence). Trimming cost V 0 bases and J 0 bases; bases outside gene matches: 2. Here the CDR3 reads CSARDRGGSTDTQYF. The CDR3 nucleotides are TGCAGTGCTAGAGATCGGGGGGGCAGCACAGATACGCAGTATTTT.